The rows below give T cell receptor beta chains drawn from one sample of a study of blood T cell repertoires in COVID-19. This table comes from immunoSEQ multiplex PCR, and its TCRdb copy is limited to in-frame clones, with some not included. Of 130,000 to 150,000 clones listed, 70% to 90% are singletons. What was sequenced was peripheral blood. These receptors were collected from a man aged 60 to 69 with active or convalescent COVID-19. Each CDR3 is given with its conserved first and last residue.

v_gene	j_gene	CDR3aa
TRBV28	TRBJ1-5	CASRDSLNQPQHF
TRBV5-1	TRBJ2-2	CASSLGGTNTGELFF
TRBV14	TRBJ2-5	CASSQGLAVKETQYF
TRBV19	TRBJ2-7	CASSSAGRQGSSYEQYF
TRBV7-3	TRBJ2-1	CASSLRGGNEQFF
TRBV19	TRBJ1-2	CASRAGYAPNYGYTF
TRBV6-2/TRBV6-3	TRBJ1-1	CASSYQSEGEAFF
TRBV5-1	TRBJ2-7	CASSLGSSGYYEQYF
TRBV7-9	TRBJ2-6	CASSLFSSGANVLTF
TRBV7-2	TRBJ2-2	CASSPGRANTGELFF
TRBV30	TRBJ2-7	CAWSGRGGGEQYF
TRBV6-2/TRBV6-3	TRBJ1-5	CASSFGGQPQHF
TRBV21-1	TRBJ2-1	CASSKASGTSSYNEQFF
TRBV24-1	TRBJ2-3	CATSDGQGDTQYF
TRBV25-1	TRBJ2-6	CASSRGGMIGANVLTF
TRBV29-1	TRBJ2-7	CSGGQGPSYEQYF
TRBV3-1/TRBV3-2	TRBJ2-7	CASSLSGSTYEQYF
TRBV5-1	TRBJ1-1	CASSDRDRVVPEAFF
TRBV5-1	TRBJ2-3	CASKSLAGDPHPDTQYF
TRBV5-1	TRBJ1-4	CASCQGGNEKLFF
TRBV12-2	TRBJ2-1	CASRRQGARGLAGGPNEQFF
TRBV7-2	TRBJ2-3	CASSSLRGSKSDTQYF
TRBV3-1/TRBV3-2	TRBJ1-4	CASSPKTGGSEKLFF
TRBV5-1	TRBJ1-6	CASSLEGTGAPPLHF
TRBV19	TRBJ2-5	CASSTQDQETQYF
TRBV7-3	TRBJ1-1	CASSLTQGTEAFF
TRBV9	TRBJ2-1	CASSVASRAYNEQFF
TRBV7-2	TRBJ2-7	CASSLPGTGNFYEQYF
TRBV5-1	TRBJ1-1	CASSLSGGTEAFF
TRBV18	TRBJ2-7	CASSPGAGTSYEQYF
TRBV7-2	TRBJ1-1	CASSPSSGTGDPEAFF
TRBV12-5	TRBJ2-7	CASGLVPEGAYEQYF
TRBV9	TRBJ2-2	CASSTPGTGDNTGELFF
TRBV12-3/TRBV12-4	TRBJ1-1	CASQESEGRAFF
TRBV28	TRBJ1-1	CATIQGDTEAFF
TRBV5-6	TRBJ2-5	CASSPPTGGAQETQYF
TRBV5-1	TRBJ1-5	CASSPGTQNQPQHF
TRBV9	TRBJ2-3	CASSFTVRGTDTQYF
TRBV4-1	TRBJ2-1	CASSAETAISYNEQFF
TRBV7-2	TRBJ2-4	CASSLVPGVNIQYF
TRBV18	TRBJ1-2	CASSPQSGDYGYTF
TRBV11-2	TRBJ1-4	CASSPGQSLNEKLFF
TRBV7-9	TRBJ2-2	CASSPDRPLDTGELFF
TRBV9	TRBJ2-3	CASSPWTSGRFTDTQYF
TRBV20-1	TRBJ1-1	CSTGTDTEAFF
TRBV28	TRBJ2-1	CASTLLGGVASSYNEQFF
TRBV5-1	TRBJ1-5	CASSLSDRNNQPQHF
TRBV6-6	TRBJ2-1	CASSQRRGPSGRTINYNEQFF
TRBV5-1	TRBJ1-2	CASSSYGGYGYTF
TRBV7-2	TRBJ1-4	CASSPRRATNEKLFF
TRBV29-1	TRBJ2-7	CSVPCGLPWRELLTISCEQYF
TRBV2	TRBJ1-6	CASTRDRASYNSPLHF
TRBV15	TRBJ2-1	CATSRDDEQFF
TRBV7-3	TRBJ2-6	CASSTRQGSGANVLTF
TRBV4-2	TRBJ2-1	CASSQARGEQFF
TRBV25-1	TRBJ1-1	CASSEVGGEAFF
TRBV6-2/TRBV6-3	TRBJ2-2	CASSSSNTGELFF
TRBV5-4	TRBJ2-7	CASSLEGASEQYF
TRBV7-9	TRBJ1-2	CASSFITGSGYTF
TRBV27	TRBJ1-6	CASREYYNSPLHF